Shown below are 15 T cell receptor beta chains from a single sample sequenced in a study of shared clonotypes between healthy human individuals. Some clones are missing from TCRdb's copy, which holds only in-frame ones; the method was immunoSEQ multiplex PCR. The table lists over a million clones, 70% to 80% of them singletons, with roughly 0.55% in the top ten. The sequencing input was memory CD4+ T cells from PBMCs. Described subset: CD45RA-negative fraction. The receptor source for this set is a young man in good health. Some clones in this sample may be carry-over from other donors' samples.

This chain links TRBV7-2 with TRBJ2-3; 10 nucleotides line up with TRBD2. J was trimmed by 6 bases and V by 0 bases; bases with no gene match: 6. CDR3 length: 16 amino acids. Germline CDR1 SGHTA, CDR2 FQGNSA. The CDR3 protein is CASSLASGRGWDTQYF. The CDR3 DNA is TGTGCCAGCAGCTTAGCGAGCGGGAGGGGTTGGGATACGCAGTATTTT.

This clone was seen a single time. The V gene is TRBV10-2, the J gene TRBJ2-1, with 12 nucleotides matching TRBD2. The CDR3 contains 15 residues. Trimming cost V 5 bases and J 3 bases; bases outside gene matches: 2. Germline assignment: CDR1 WSHSY and CDR2 SAAADI. CDR3 DNA: TGCGCCAGCAGTTGGACTAGCGGGGACTACAATGAGCAGTTCTTC. This codes for CASSWTSGDYNEQFF.

This clone has just a few counts. Since no conserved phenylalanine or tryptophan closes the CDR3, a read error is the likely cause. The limits of the CDR3 on the DNA are not certain, so only TCRdb's listed CDR3 is given. This chain links TRBV20-1 with TRBJ1-4. Inclusive of both ends, the CDR3 amounts to 10 amino acids. The germline gives CDR1 DFQATT, CDR2 SNEGSKA (reference sequence). This CDR3 is CSTNAGTAKL.

This clone has just a few counts. The rearrangement joins TRBV2 to TRBJ2-7; D gene unclear. The V end lost 8 bases, the J end lost 5 bases, and 13 bases lay between the germline ends. The CDR3 length is 12 residues. Germline V lookup: CDR1 SNHLY, CDR2 FYNNEI. The DNA of the CDR3 is TGTGCCAGCTTCCAGTCTCCCCACGAGCAGTACTTC. Translating gives CASFQSPHEQYF.

The V and J genes are TRBV7-2 and TRBJ2-1; D unresolved. Germline V gives CDR1 SGHTA, CDR2 FQGNSA. Trimming shortened V by 2 bases and J by 6 bases, and 5 bases separated the two germline ends. This CDR3 has 12 amino acids. The CDR3 nucleotides read TGTGCCAGCAGCTTACAGTTCAATGAGCAGTTCTTC. The encoded protein is CASSLQFNEQFF. The variable domain in full, completed from reference TRBV7-2 and TRBJ2-1, reads GAGVSQSPSNKVTEKGKDVELRCDPISGHTALYWYRQSLGQGLEFLIYFQGNSAPDKSGLPSDRFSAERTGGSVSTLTIQRTQQEDSAVYLCASSLQFNEQFFGPGTRLTVL.

Only one count was recorded for this clone. The rearrangement links TRBV30 to TRBJ1-2; 8 bases align to TRBD1. The CDR3 contains 12 residues. J was trimmed by 7 bases and V by 5 bases; bases with no gene match: 6. CDR1 is GTSNPN, CDR2 SVGIG, per germline (reference sequence). The CDR3 reads CAWDGQGAGYTF. The CDR3 nucleotides are TGTGCCTGGGATGGACAGGGCGCTGGCTACACCTTC.

The genes are TRBV6-5 and TRBJ1-2, with a weak D call TRBD1 (5 bases). Germline V lookup: CDR1 MNHEY, CDR2 SVGAGI. The CDR3 loop spans 13 amino acids. V was cut by 8 bases and J by 2 bases, with 12 bases left in between. Here the CDR3 reads CASVGPENYGYTF. Here the CDR3 DNA reads TGTGCCAGCGTGGGGCCAGAAAACTATGGCTACACCTTC.

This clone was found once. It may be a read error: a sequence one base away is much more abundant. Other DNA sequences within the sample encode an identical CDR3. CDR3 in DNA: TGTGCCAGCAGCTTGGCCGGGGCGAACACCGGGGAGCTGTTTTTT. It translates to CASSLAGANTGELFF. This chain links TRBV5-4 with TRBJ2-2; possibly TRBD2 for D (5 bases). Germline V gives CDR1 SGHNT, CDR2 YYREEE (reference sequence). CDR3 length: 15 residues. The V gene lost 0 bases and the J gene lost 0 bases, with 6 bases spanning the gap.

On this clone itself: This sequence is one base from a far larger clone and is likely a read error. This chain joins TRBV5-5 and TRBJ1-1; D unclear. CDR3 size: 13 residues. With 2 bases removed from V and 1 base from J, the gap between germline ends came to 6 bases. Germline CDR1 SGHKS, CDR2 YYEKEE (reference sequence). The DNA of the CDR3 is TGTGCCAGCAGCTTAAGAGGGAACACTGAAGCTTTCTTT. Its translation: CASSLRGNTEAFF.

This chain links TRBV5-4 with TRBJ1-4, with D possibly being TRBD1 (6 bases). The V end was cut by 2 bases, the J end by 5 bases, with 10 bases between. There are 14 residues in the CDR3. Germline V gene sequence: CDR1 SGHNT, CDR2 YYREEE (reference sequence). CDR3: CASSFGDKNEKLFF. The CDR3 region has the DNA TGTGCCAGCAGCTTCGGGGACAAAAATGAAAAACTGTTTTTT.

J is TRBJ2-4 and V is TRBV4-2, with D maybe TRBD2 (6 bases). Germline CDR1 is LGHNA and CDR2 is YNFKEQ. The ends were cut back, 0 bases at V and 12 bases at J, with 27 bases in the middle. The CDR3 consists of 18 residues. The CDR3 spells CASSQDWIGNGPGLTQYF. CDR3 nucleotide sequence: TGTGCCAGCAGCCAAGATTGGATAGGAAACGGACCGGGACTGACTCAGTACTTC.

The chain combines TRBV10-1 with TRBJ2-7, with 13 bases aligning to TRBD2. V shed 3 bases and J 4 bases; nucleotides not matched to a gene: 18. The CDR3 spans 20 residues. Germline-derived CDR1 and CDR2 are WNHNN and SYGVQD (reference sequence). The CDR3 is CASSDSGLAGDPRFSYEQYF. The CDR3 DNA is TGCGCCAGCAGTGACTCCGGACTAGCGGGAGACCCCAGATTTTCTTACGAGCAGTACTTC.

This clone was counted between two and nine times. This chain connects TRBV27 to TRBJ1-1, with D possibly being TRBD1 (5 bases). The germline V gene has CDR1 MNHEY and CDR2 SMNVEV (reference sequence). The CDR3 is 14 amino acids. Trimming cost V 7 bases and J 1 base, with 13 bases left between them. CDR3 loop: CASTPGRTNTEAFF. CDR3 coding DNA: TGTGCCAGCACCCCGGGACGGACGAACACTGAAGCTTTCTTT.

This clone was seen a single time. One end of the junction does not line up with germline, which may come from a read error. The V and J genes are TRBV2 and TRBJ2-3, with 7 bases fitting TRBD1. The CDR3 totals 11 residues. Germline CDR1 reads SNHLY; CDR2 reads FYNNEI. CDR3 sequence (DNA): TGTGCCAGCAGAGGGACAGTTACGCAGTATTTT. It codes for CASRGTVTQYF.

On this clone itself: A much larger clone differs from this one at a single base, so this may be a read error. The chain recombines TRBV6-1 with TRBJ2-1, with D unclear. CDR1 and CDR2 (germline): MNHNS, SASEGT. The CDR3 covers 11 residues. Trimming pared 3 bases from V and 6 bases from J, leaving 3 bases between. CDR3 residues: CASSDFNEQFF. CDR3 nucleotides: TGTGCCAGCAGTGACTTCAATGAGCAGTTCTTC.